This paragraph reports one T cell receptor beta chain. The antigen remains undetermined. Germline V gene sequence: CDR1 KGHSH, CDR2 LQKENI. V shed 2 bases and J 3 bases; nucleotides not matched to a gene: 6. This CDR3 contains 15 residues. TCRdb redid the calling of the RT-PCR reads with MiXCR, one entry per CDR3 protein. The sample lists around 750,000 distinct CDR3 sequences, approximately 21% occurring once. The sample comes from a study of response to subunit inactivated influenza vaccine. Study results and limitations: Few additional T cells are recruited per seasonal influenza vaccination, authors suggested.

The origin of this receptor is a man in his fifties who received an inactivated influenza vaccine. The material was PBMCs from blood, obtained about 5 days after vaccination. The genes are TRBV18 and TRBJ2-7; 8 positions agree with TRBD2. In DNA, the CDR3 is TGTGCCAGCTCACCATCAGCGGGAGAGGTCTACGAGCAGTACTTC. Translating gives CASSPSAGEVYEQYF.